This paragraph covers one TCR beta chain sequence. Per the authors' pipeline: For nucleated cells, counts were estimated from reference gene primer amplification. Measured with immunoSEQ multiplex PCR; TCRdb has only the in-frame clones, and not every one. That table furnishes V, J and clone size, whereas the DNA furnished D and trimming. The sample gives just over 300,000 clones, about 85% of which show up once; roughly 2.3% is in the top ten. Per the germline V gene, CDR1 is SGHRS and CDR2 is YFSETQ. V gave up 4 bases and J gave up 2 bases; unmatched junction bases: 6. CDR3 length: 14 amino acids. This sample is part of a study of blood T cell repertoires in COVID-19. About the study: The samples span acute and convalescent COVID-19 from the United States, Italy and Spain. Nucleic acid was either cDNA or gDNA, and it came from T cells, B-cell-depleted T cells, or PBMCs.

The chain joins TRBV5-1 to TRBJ2-7, with 7 positions matching TRBD1. Sequencing was done on a sample of peripheral blood. The clonotype comes from a man younger than 30 with active or convalescent COVID-19. The CDR3 DNA sequence: TGCGCCAGCAGCGATCCGGGACAGACCTACGAGCAGTACTTC. Residues: CASSDPGQTYEQYF.